These T cell receptor beta chains were read from a single sample in a study of blood T cell repertoires in COVID-19. Repertoires were generated with immunoSEQ multiplex PCR, while TCRdb's copy carries only in-frame clones and drops some. The repertoire includes 200,000 or so clones, approximately 89% of them detected once, and about 4% sits in the top ten. Input material: PBMCs or T cells enriched from blood (not recorded which). These receptors were obtained from a woman between 25 and 40 years old who had been exposed to COVID-19. Both conserved end residues are part of each CDR3. The D gene is left open where the match is weak.

v_gene	d_gene	j_gene	CDR3aa	CDR3nt
TRBV30	TRBD1	TRBJ2-7	CAWSHGTGIYEQYF	TGTGCCTGGAGTCACGGGACAGGGATTTACGAGCAGTACTTC
TRBV7-6	TRBD1	TRBJ1-4	CASSSTGGKLFF	TGTGCCAGCAGCTCGACAGGGGGCAAACTGTTTTTT
TRBV5-5	-	TRBJ2-7	CASSLSRGRGREQYF	TGTGCCAGCAGCTTAAGCCGTGGCAGGGGTCGCGAGCAGTACTTC
TRBV5-4	-	TRBJ2-7	CASSIDAVKAYEQYF	TGTGCCAGCAGCATAGACGCGGTTAAGGCCTACGAGCAGTACTTC
TRBV7-2	-	TRBJ2-7	CASSLEAGRYYEQYF	TGTGCCAGCAGCTTAGAAGCAGGGCGATACTACGAGCAGTACTTC
TRBV6-6	-	TRBJ1-4	CASSYWVANEKLFF	TGTGCCAGCAGTTACTGGGTAGCCAATGAAAAACTGTTTTTT
TRBV5-8	TRBD2	TRBJ2-1	CASSFVGTSGSNEQFF	TGTGCCAGCAGCTTCGTTGGGACTAGCGGGAGTAATGAGCAGTTCTTC
TRBV24-1	-	TRBJ2-7	CATSDGGAGGSYEQYF	TGTGCCACCAGTGACGGGGGGGCAGGGGGCTCCTACGAGCAGTACTTC
TRBV4-1	TRBD2	TRBJ2-1	CASSYPGLADEQFF	TGCGCCAGCAGCTATCCTGGACTAGCGGATGAGCAGTTCTTC
TRBV24-1	-	TRBJ2-7	CATAAGYEQYF	TGTGCCACCGCAGCAGGGTACGAGCAGTACTTC
TRBV7-6	-	TRBJ1-1	CASSPQTGSTEAFF	TGTGCCAGCAGCCCCCAAACGGGGTCCACTGAAGCTTTCTTT
TRBV11-2	TRBD2	TRBJ2-5	CASSLDGRVQETQYF	TGTGCCAGCAGCTTAGACGGGAGGGTTCAAGAGACCCAGTACTTC
TRBV5-4	-	TRBJ1-2	CASSRSIGGYTF	TGTGCCAGCAGCCGGTCCATCGGGGGCTACACCTTC
TRBV28	-	TRBJ2-7	CASSSRQTSSYEQYF	TGTGCCAGCAGCTCCCGACAGACAAGCTCCTACGAGCAGTACTTC
TRBV19	TRBD2	TRBJ2-5	CARRGTSSGSKETQYF	TGTGCCAGGCGAGGGACTTCAAGCGGGAGCAAAGAGACCCAGTACTTC